The source of this T cell receptor beta chain is a study of long-term antiretroviral therapy in people with HIV. Trimming cost V 0 bases and J 0 bases, with 7 bases left between them. From germline, CDR1 is SGDLS and CDR2 YYNGEE. The CDR3 sequence is 15 residues long. At the survey level, the v3.0 immunoSEQ assay was run. Measured with immunoSEQ multiplex PCR; TCRdb has only the in-frame clones, and not every one. The table lists around 15,000 clones, roughly 96% of them singletons. This clone was detected once. This sequence joins TRBV9 and TRBJ2-1; D is unresolved. This TCR derives from a young man with HIV. The sequences come from unsorted PBMCs, collected less than 12 years after starting antiretroviral therapy. The CDR3 coding sequence is TGTGCCAGCAGCGTAGCCGGGCCCTCCTACAATGAGCAGTTCTTC. Encoded protein: CASSVAGPSYNEQFF. Variable domain in full (rest from reference TRBV9 and TRBJ2-1): DSGVTQTPKHLITATGQRVTLRCSPRSGDLSVYWYQQSLDQGLQFLIQYYNGEERAKGNILERFSAQQFPDLHSELNLSSLELGDSALYFCASSVAGPSYNEQFFGPGTRLTVL.